Listed here are 18 T cell receptor beta chains from one sample, sequenced in a study of blood T cell repertoires in COVID-19. Profiled with immunoSEQ multiplex PCR; TCRdb holds only in-frame clones, not every one. The sample contains 150,000 to 200,000 clones, 84% of which appear only once. The sample comprised peripheral blood. The receptors were sampled from a human donor with acute or convalescent COVID-19. The donor label of this sample is uncertain.

This clone occurred a few times. V usage is TRBV2 and J usage is TRBJ2-1, with 7 bases lining up with TRBD2. V lost 4 bases, J lost 5 bases, and 2 bases stayed unmatched. CDR1 is SNHLY and CDR2 is FYNNEI in the germline V gene. CDR3 length: 13 amino acids. The CDR3 loop reads CASSGTRDNEQFF. CDR3 DNA sequence: TGTGCCAGCAGTGGGACTAGAGACAATGAGCAGTTCTTC.

This chain connects TRBV30 to TRBJ2-5; the match to TRBD2 covers 8 bases. The CDR3 loop spans 14 amino acids. The V and J ends lost 2 bases and 5 bases, in that order; junction bases with no gene match: 7. CDR1 and CDR2 from the germline V gene are GTSNPN and SVGIG (reference sequence). CDR3 sequence: CAWSFGGAGETQYF. CDR3 DNA sequence: TGTGCCTGGAGTTTCGGGGGGGCCGGGGAGACCCAGTACTTC.

This clone has only one observation. This sequence joins TRBV28 and TRBJ1-3; D unclear. This CDR3 region has 16 residues. The germline CDR1 and CDR2 sequences are MDHEN and SYDVKM. The germline V and J ends were trimmed by 2 bases and 0 bases, with 11 bases remaining between them. The CDR3: CASSLIQVRSGNTIYF. CDR3 nucleotides: TGTGCCAGCAGTTTAATTCAGGTCCGCTCTGGAAACACCATATATTTT.

The chain links TRBV19 to TRBJ2-5; D may be TRBD1 (6 bases). Germline values: CDR1 LNHDA, CDR2 SQIVND (reference sequence). Trimming removed 6 bases at V and 4 bases at J, with 6 bases between. The CDR3 is made up of 11 amino acids. The CDR3 nucleotides read TGTGCCAGTAGAGGGGGAGAGACCCAGTACTTC. It yields the protein CASRGGETQYF.

This sequence joins TRBV9 and TRBJ2-3; D might be TRBD2 (5 bases). Trimming took off 6 bases at V and 1 base at J, with 9 bases between the two ends. CDR3 length equals 13 residues. Looked up from germline, CDR1 is SGDLS and CDR2 is YYNGEE. The CDR3 bases are TGTGCCAGCACCCCCGGGGGCACAGATACGCAGTATTTT. The encoded protein is CASTPGGTDTQYF.

The chain has TRBV21-1 and TRBJ2-7; TRBD2 is taken as the D call from the table, unchecked against the DNA. TRBV21-1 is given as a pseudogene. This CDR3 has 16 residues. The CDR3 coding sequence is TGTGCCAGCAGCAAAGCGCAGCTAGCGGGGCTCTACGAGCAGTACTTC. It codes for CASSKAQLAGLYEQYF.

The J gene is TRBJ2-1, the V gene TRBV2; D not resolved. Trimming cost V 5 bases and J 4 bases, with 3 bases left between them. Per germline, CDR1 SNHLY and CDR2 FYNNEI. The CDR3 loop spans 11 amino acids. The CDR3 here is CASSLYNEQFF. The CDR3 coding sequence is TGTGCCAGCAGTTTATACAATGAGCAGTTCTTC.

This clone was detected once. The rearrangement links TRBV30 to TRBJ2-5; D might be TRBD2 (6 bases). Trimming pared 1 base from V and 5 bases from J, leaving 17 bases between. Germline V gene data show CDR1 as GTSNPN and CDR2 as SVGIG (reference sequence). The CDR3 has 15 residues. The CDR3 DNA follows: TGTGCCTGGAGTGCCGGGACTGGAGTTTTGGAGACCCAGTACTTC. It yields the protein CAWSAGTGVLETQYF.

A note on this clone: Other DNA sequences within the sample encode an identical CDR3. The chain employs TRBV18 and TRBJ1-2; 7 bases are shared with TRBD1. Germline V lookup: CDR1 KGHSH, CDR2 LQKENI. V dropped 6 bases and J dropped 1; count of bases not matched to a gene: 2. This CDR3 comprises 13 residues. CDR3 sequence reads: CASSTGRNYGYTF. CDR3 sequence (DNA): TGTGCCAGCTCGACAGGGCGTAACTATGGCTACACCTTC.

The DNA for the CDR3 is TGTGCCAGCAGCTCCCTGAAAGCGGGAACAATGAATGAGCAGTTCTTC. Translation gives CASSSLKAGTMNEQFF. The chain employs TRBV11-2 and TRBJ2-1; 7 bases are a match to TRBD2. After removal of 4 bases from V and 7 bases from J, the junction contained 13 bases not matched to a gene. Germline CDR1 reads SGHAT; CDR2 reads FQNNGV. There are 16 residues in the CDR3.

This rearrangement joins TRBV5-1 to TRBJ1-2; 7 bases are a match to TRBD1. Germline values: CDR1 SGHRS, CDR2 YFSETQ. The CDR3 spans 15 residues. After removal of 0 bases from V and 7 bases from J, the junction contained 9 bases not matched to a gene. The CDR3 loop is CASSLGQGPNSGYTF. The CDR3 coding sequence is TGCGCCAGCAGCTTGGGACAGGGCCCTAATAGTGGCTACACCTTC.

The chain employs TRBV6-5 and TRBJ2-7; 7 positions agree with TRBD2. This CDR3 has 15 residues. Germline V lookup: CDR1 MNHEY, CDR2 SVGAGI. V shed 4 bases and J 0 bases; nucleotides not matched to a gene: 6. The CDR3 spells CASSSQRGGSYEQYF. CDR3 nucleotides: TGTGCCAGCAGTTCGCAGCGGGGTGGCTCCTACGAGCAGTACTTC.

This chain links TRBV5-1 with TRBJ2-3; TRBD2 aligns across 11 bases. V was clipped by 0 bases and J by 5 bases; unmatched bases: 5. The CDR3 is 16 amino acids. Germline V gene lookup returns CDR1 SGHRS and CDR2 YFSETQ. The CDR3 reads CASSLVLAGGGDTQYF. CDR3 coding DNA: TGCGCCAGCAGCTTGGTCCTAGCGGGGGGCGGAGATACGCAGTATTTT.

The chain joins TRBV19 to TRBJ2-5, with a weak D call TRBD2 (5 bases). Trimming took off 5 bases at V and 5 bases at J, with 15 bases between the two ends. The CDR3 is 14 residues long. CDR1 is LNHDA, CDR2 SQIVND, per germline (reference sequence). The DNA of the CDR3 is TGTGCCAGTAGTGAGGACCGTTGGGAGGAGACCCAGTACTTC. Translated, it gives CASSEDRWEETQYF.

The chain recombines TRBV29-1 with TRBJ2-7, with TRBD1 as a possible D gene (5 bases). There are 12 residues in the CDR3. Germline V gene lookup returns CDR1 SQVTM and CDR2 ANQGSEA. Trimming removed 1 base at V and 5 bases at J, with 9 bases between. CDR3: CSVEALGDEQYF. The CDR3 nucleotides are TGCAGCGTTGAAGCCCTAGGGGACGAGCAGTACTTC.

The rearrangement links TRBV3-1 (or the pseudogene TRBV3-2) to TRBJ2-3; TRBD2 matches at 12 bases. The CDR3 has 17 residues. The V gene's germline CDR1 is LGHDT and CDR2 YNNKEL (reference sequence). The V and J ends lost 6 bases and 0 bases, in that order; junction bases with no gene match: 7. CDR3 in amino acids: CASRRRGTSGSTDTQYF. CDR3 bases: TGTGCCAGCAGACGAAGGGGGACTAGCGGGAGCACAGATACGCAGTATTTT.

The rearrangement links TRBV28 to TRBJ1-2; 11 bases agree with TRBD1. Per germline, CDR1 MDHEN and CDR2 SYDVKM. There are 14 residues in the CDR3. The V and J ends lost 5 bases and 8 bases, in that order; junction bases with no gene match: 7. CDR3 loop: CASSIPDRGQGYTF. The DNA for the CDR3 is TGTGCCAGCAGTATACCGGACAGGGGGCAAGGCTACACCTTC.

The V and J genes are TRBV27 and TRBJ2-3; the match to TRBD1 covers 7 bases. The V gene's germline CDR1 is MNHEY and CDR2 SMNVEV (reference sequence). V lost 5 bases to trimming and J lost 0 bases; unmatched junction nucleotides: 11. The CDR3 consists of 17 residues. The CDR3 sequence: CASSPPVNRGSTDTQYF. CDR3 bases: TGTGCCAGCAGTCCCCCCGTCAACAGGGGAAGCACAGATACGCAGTATTTT.